The rows below give T cell receptor beta chains drawn from one sample of a study of tumor and adjacent non-tumor tissue in lung cancer. One entry per CDR3 protein, called by TCRdb with MiXCR from the multiplex PCR reads. The data contain roughly 49,000 distinct CDR3 sequences, 70% to 80% of them singletons. Specimen: distant non-tumor lung tissue. Receptors originate from a woman aged 60-70 years with non-small cell lung cancer. Both conserved end residues are part of each CDR3. D genes are given only for firm matches. For some rows the clone size is stated as once, few or many, or as a class when expanded; others skip it.

V gene: TRBV21-1
clone size: many
D gene: -
J gene: TRBJ1-6
CDR3 DNA: TGTGCCAGCAGTGACCAGGGGGGTAATTCACCCCTCCACTTT
CDR3 protein: CASSDQGGNSPLHF

V gene: TRBV28
clone size: many
D gene: TRBD2
J gene: TRBJ2-1
CDR3 DNA: TGTGCCAGCAGTCTCCAAACACCGGGACTAGCTGTCAATGAGCAGTTCTTC
CDR3 protein: CASSLQTPGLAVNEQFF

V gene: TRBV5-1
clone size: many
D gene: -
J gene: TRBJ1-1
CDR3 DNA: TGCGCCAGCACTTTGGGGCGGAACACTGAAGCTTTCTTT
CDR3 protein: CASTLGRNTEAFF

V gene: TRBV6-2/TRBV6-3
clone size: -
D gene: -
J gene: TRBJ2-4
CDR3 DNA: TGTGCCAGCAGACTAGGAGAGGGGATGACAGCCAAAAACATTCAGTATTTC
CDR3 protein: CASRLGEGMTAKNIQYF

V gene: TRBV20-1
clone size: -
D gene: -
J gene: TRBJ2-2
CDR3 DNA: TGCAATGCTAAAGCCACAGGGCGGGACACCGGGGAGCTATTTTTT
CDR3 protein: CNAKATGRDTGELFF

V gene: TRBV5-6
clone size: many
D gene: TRBD1
J gene: TRBJ2-5
CDR3 DNA: TGTGCCAGCAGCTTGATACCCGGGACAGGGCTACAAGAGACCCAGTACTTC
CDR3 protein: CASSLIPGTGLQETQYF

V gene: TRBV11-3
clone size: -
D gene: -
J gene: TRBJ1-1
CDR3 DNA: TGTGCCAGCAGCGTTCAGAACAGGCCTGAAGCTATCTTT
CDR3 protein: CASSVQNRPEAIF

V gene: TRBV6-6
clone size: -
D gene: -
J gene: TRBJ1-2
CDR3 DNA: TGTACCAGCAGTCAGAGGCAGGCTGACTATGTCTACACCTTC
CDR3 protein: CTSSQRQADYVYTF

V gene: TRBV11-1
clone size: -
D gene: TRBD2
J gene: TRBJ2-2
CDR3 DNA: TGTGGCAGTAGCCCGCGACTAGCGGGAGAATCCACCGGGGAGTTGTTTTTT
CDR3 protein: CGSSPRLAGESTGELFF

V gene: TRBV6-2/TRBV6-3
clone size: -
D gene: -
J gene: TRBJ2-7
CDR3 DNA: TGTGCCAGCATCACCCGGAAGACAAGGGGGTTACACGAGCAATACTTC
CDR3 protein: CASITRKTRGLHEQYF

V gene: TRBV6-2/TRBV6-3
clone size: -
D gene: -
J gene: TRBJ2-1
CDR3 DNA: TGTGCCAGCAGTATCCCTTCCGTTGAGCAGTTATTC
CDR3 protein: CASSIPSVEQLF

V gene: TRBV6-1
clone size: -
D gene: -
J gene: TRBJ2-3
CDR3 DNA: TGTGCCGGCAGTGGGATACCAGGGGGAGGTACGCAGTATTTT
CDR3 protein: CAGSGIPGGGTQYF

V gene: TRBV4-1
clone size: medium-sized
D gene: -
J gene: TRBJ2-7
CDR3 DNA: TGCGCCAGCAGCCCAACTCCGGACAGTTACGAGCAGTACTTC
CDR3 protein: CASSPTPDSYEQYF

V gene: TRBV11-2
clone size: -
D gene: TRBD2
J gene: TRBJ2-3
CDR3 DNA: TGTGCCAACAGCCCCCCGACTAGCGGTAGCACAGATACGCAGTATTTT
CDR3 protein: CANSPPTSGSTDTQYF

V gene: TRBV28
clone size: -
D gene: -
J gene: TRBJ2-2
CDR3 DNA: TGTGCCAGCAGCTCACCCAGGCCCCCAGTCGGGGAGCTGTTTTTT
CDR3 protein: CASSSPRPPVGELFF

V gene: TRBV28
clone size: -
D gene: -
J gene: TRBJ1-5
CDR3 DNA: TGTGCCAGCAGACACGGACAGTGTGACCAGCCCCAGCATTTT
CDR3 protein: CASRHGQCDQPQHF

V gene: TRBV20-1
clone size: many
D gene: TRBD2
J gene: TRBJ2-3
CDR3 DNA: TGCAGTGCTAGTACGGGTCTAGCGGGGGCAAACTTCGGGAGTACGCAGTATTTT
CDR3 protein: CSASTGLAGANFGSTQYF

V gene: TRBV20-1
clone size: -
D gene: -
J gene: TRBJ2-1
CDR3 DNA: TGCAGTGCTAGAGCAGCGGCTCCACCTCTTAACTCCTACAATGAGCAGTTCTTC
CDR3 protein: CSARAAAPPLNSYNEQFF

V gene: TRBV6-2/TRBV6-3
clone size: medium-sized
D gene: TRBD1
J gene: TRBJ2-3
CDR3 DNA: TGTGCCAGCAGCCAAACTGGACAGGCTGGCACAGATACGCAGTATTTT
CDR3 protein: CASSQTGQAGTDTQYF

V gene: TRBV6-2/TRBV6-3
clone size: -
D gene: TRBD2
J gene: TRBJ2-1
CDR3 DNA: TGTACCAGCAGACCCCCGACTAGCGGGTTCAACAATGAGAAGTTCTTC
CDR3 protein: CTSRPPTSGFNNEKFF

V gene: TRBV6-5
clone size: -
D gene: TRBD1
J gene: TRBJ1-1
CDR3 DNA: TGTGCCAGCACTTACTCGCAGGGGGCGCGTACTGAACCTTTCTTT
CDR3 protein: CASTYSQGARTEPFF

V gene: TRBV20-1
clone size: -
D gene: -
J gene: TRBJ1-2
CDR3 DNA: TGCAGTGTTTACACAGGCGATGCAGCCATAGGCTACACCTTC
CDR3 protein: CSVYTGDAAIGYTF

V gene: TRBV12-3/TRBV12-4
clone size: -
D gene: -
J gene: TRBJ2-1
CDR3 DNA: TGTGCCAGCAGTTTAGAATTTGGGTACGATAAGCAGTTCTTC
CDR3 protein: CASSLEFGYDKQFF

V gene: TRBV7-2
clone size: -
D gene: -
J gene: TRBJ2-7
CDR3 DNA: TGTGCCAGTAGCCCTACCGATACCTACGAGCAGTACTTC
CDR3 protein: CASSPTDTYEQYF

V gene: TRBV12-3/TRBV12-4
clone size: few
D gene: -
J gene: TRBJ2-7
CDR3 DNA: TGTGCTAGCGGGAACCGGGACAGACTCTACGACCAATACTTC
CDR3 protein: CASGNRDRLYDQYF

V gene: TRBV25-1
clone size: -
D gene: -
J gene: TRBJ2-5
CDR3 DNA: TGTGCCAGCAGTGTGGCCGGGGGCCGCCCGGCCCAGTACTTC
CDR3 protein: CASSVAGGRPAQYF

V gene: TRBV7-2
clone size: -
D gene: -
J gene: TRBJ2-7
CDR3 DNA: TGTGTCAGCAGGTCGGGACAAGCGGGCTCCTACGAGCAGTACTTC
CDR3 protein: CVSRSGQAGSYEQYF

V gene: TRBV20-1
clone size: few
D gene: TRBD1
J gene: TRBJ1-2
CDR3 DNA: TGCAGTGCTAGAGAACAGGGGGGATCGGACGGCTACACCTTC
CDR3 protein: CSAREQGGSDGYTF

V gene: TRBV6-2/TRBV6-3
clone size: -
D gene: -
J gene: TRBJ2-1
CDR3 DNA: TGTGCCATCAGCCGCCAAAGCTCCTACAATGAGCAATTCTTC
CDR3 protein: CAISRQSSYNEQFF

V gene: TRBV6-2/TRBV6-3
clone size: many
D gene: TRBD1
J gene: TRBJ2-7
CDR3 DNA: TGTGCCAGCAGTTACAGGACAGGATCCCTCTACGAGCAGTACTTC
CDR3 protein: CASSYRTGSLYEQYF

V gene: TRBV11-2
clone size: few
D gene: TRBD1
J gene: TRBJ2-3
CDR3 DNA: TGTGCCAGGAGCCCCAAATCCGGGACAGAAGTTTATACGCGGTATTTT
CDR3 protein: CARSPKSGTEVYTRYF

V gene: TRBV6-6
clone size: -
D gene: -
J gene: TRBJ2-7
CDR3 DNA: TGTGCCAGCAGTTCCGGGAGTAGATACGAGCAGTACTTT
CDR3 protein: CASSSGSRYEQYF

V gene: TRBV29-1
clone size: -
D gene: -
J gene: TRBJ2-3
CDR3 DNA: TGCAGCGTGGACACAGGTACGCAGTATTTT
CDR3 protein: CSVDTGTQYF

V gene: TRBV28
clone size: -
D gene: -
J gene: TRBJ2-7
CDR3 DNA: TGTGCCAGTTTCCAGGGTCTCTACGAGCAATACTTC
CDR3 protein: CASFQGLYEQYF

V gene: TRBV28
clone size: -
D gene: TRBD2
J gene: TRBJ2-7
CDR3 DNA: TGTGCCAGCAGGCCAACAGCGGGACGGCTATACTTC
CDR3 protein: CASRPTAGRLYF

V gene: TRBV4-2
clone size: many
D gene: -
J gene: TRBJ1-3
CDR3 DNA: TGTGCCAGCAGCCAAGATGGGGACGGAAGGGCTGGAAACACCATATATTTT
CDR3 protein: CASSQDGDGRAGNTIYF

V gene: TRBV4-2
clone size: once
D gene: -
J gene: TRBJ2-7
CDR3 DNA: TGTGCCAACAGTCAGGAGGAGGCAGGCCTCTACGGGCAGTACTTC
CDR3 protein: CANSQEEAGLYGQYF

V gene: TRBV4-1
clone size: -
D gene: -
J gene: TRBJ1-3
CDR3 DNA: TGCGCCAGCAACCACGGGACGGATAGAGGAAACACCATATATTTT
CDR3 protein: CASNHGTDRGNTIYF

V gene: TRBV20-1
clone size: many
D gene: TRBD1
J gene: TRBJ2-7
CDR3 DNA: TGCAGTGCCCAAGGTAGGGGGCGTAGCTACGAGCAGTACTTC
CDR3 protein: CSAQGRGRSYEQYF

V gene: TRBV12-3/TRBV12-4
clone size: -
D gene: TRBD1
J gene: TRBJ1-1
CDR3 DNA: TGTGTCAGCGGGACAGGGGGGCAGAACATTGAAGCTTTCTTT
CDR3 protein: CVSGTGGQNIEAFF

V gene: TRBV6-6
clone size: -
D gene: TRBD2
J gene: TRBJ2-1
CDR3 DNA: TGTGCCACTCGGGGACTGGCGGGAGGTGGGGGCAATGAGCAGTTATTC
CDR3 protein: CATRGLAGGGGNEQLF

V gene: TRBV12-3/TRBV12-4
clone size: once
D gene: -
J gene: TRBJ2-7
CDR3 DNA: TGTGGCAGCAGTTTTTACGTGGGGCAATCCTACGAGCAGTACTTC
CDR3 protein: CGSSFYVGQSYEQYF

V gene: TRBV13
clone size: many
D gene: TRBD1
J gene: TRBJ2-6
CDR3 DNA: TGTGCCAGCAGTCGGGGACAGGGAACAGCTGGGGCCAACGTCCTGACTTTC
CDR3 protein: CASSRGQGTAGANVLTF

V gene: TRBV6-2/TRBV6-3
clone size: -
D gene: TRBD1
J gene: TRBJ2-3
CDR3 DNA: TGTGCCAGCAGTTACTCCGCGGACAGGGTAGAGGACTATCAGCCCCAGTATTTT
CDR3 protein: CASSYSADRVEDYQPQYF

V gene: TRBV7-2
clone size: -
D gene: -
J gene: TRBJ2-6
CDR3 DNA: TGTGCCAGCAGCTTAACCATCATTGGGTCCAACGTCCTGTCTTTC
CDR3 protein: CASSLTIIGSNVLSF

V gene: TRBV11-2
clone size: -
D gene: -
J gene: TRBJ2-1
CDR3 DNA: TGTGCCAGCAGCTTAGAAGTAGTCTCCTACAACGAGGAGGTCTTC
CDR3 protein: CASSLEVVSYNEEVF

V gene: TRBV6-6
clone size: -
D gene: -
J gene: TRBJ2-2
CDR3 DNA: TGTGCCAGCTGTTTTGGGGCCTTTCACAGCGGGGAGCTGTTTTTT
CDR3 protein: CASCFGAFHSGELFF

V gene: TRBV6-6
clone size: -
D gene: -
J gene: TRBJ1-2
CDR3 DNA: TGTGCCAGCAGCAAAGGGTGCTATACCTTC
CDR3 protein: CASSKGCYTF

V gene: TRBV6-5
clone size: -
D gene: -
J gene: TRBJ1-2
CDR3 DNA: TGTGCCAGCACCGTAGATCCTAACCCTAACTATGACTACACCTTC
CDR3 protein: CASTVDPNPNYDYTF

V gene: TRBV11-2
clone size: -
D gene: -
J gene: TRBJ1-2
CDR3 DNA: TGTGTCAGCAACTTAGGTTCGGGGGTCTACACCTTC
CDR3 protein: CVSNLGSGVYTF

V gene: TRBV20-1
clone size: many
D gene: -
J gene: TRBJ1-2
CDR3 DNA: TGCAGTGCCTCGGAGGGCTATGGCTACACCTTC
CDR3 protein: CSASEGYGYTF

V gene: TRBV4-3
clone size: -
D gene: TRBD2
J gene: TRBJ2-5
CDR3 DNA: TGCACCAGCAGCCAAGATGCCCTAGCGGGAAGTGTGGGAGAGACCCAGTACTTC
CDR3 protein: CTSSQDALAGSVGETQYF

V gene: TRBV6-6
clone size: many
D gene: -
J gene: TRBJ2-7
CDR3 DNA: -
CDR3 protein: CASSSSGTVGEQYF

V gene: TRBV20-1
clone size: -
D gene: -
J gene: TRBJ2-5
CDR3 DNA: TGCAGTGTTAGAGCCCCGAGGGAGACCCAGTACTTC
CDR3 protein: CSVRAPRETQYF

V gene: TRBV29-1
clone size: large
D gene: TRBD1
J gene: TRBJ2-1
CDR3 DNA: TGCAGCGTGAAGGGACAGGGTAACAATGAGCAGTTCTTC
CDR3 protein: CSVKGQGNNEQFF

V gene: TRBV6-6
clone size: -
D gene: -
J gene: TRBJ2-2
CDR3 DNA: TGTGCCAGCAGTTATGGGGCCTTTCACACCAGGGAGCTGTTTTTT
CDR3 protein: CASSYGAFHTRELFF

V gene: TRBV14
clone size: -
D gene: -
J gene: TRBJ1-1
CDR3 DNA: TGTGCCAACAGCCAAGGGTTACTTACTGAAGCTTTCTTT
CDR3 protein: CANSQGLLTEAFF

V gene: TRBV5-1
clone size: -
D gene: -
J gene: TRBJ2-7
CDR3 DNA: TGCGCCAGCCGACCAGGCTGGATTGACTACGAGTGGTACTTC
CDR3 protein: CASRPGWIDYEWYF

V gene: TRBV4-1
clone size: -
D gene: -
J gene: TRBJ1-2
CDR3 DNA: TGCGCCAGCACCCTAAAGACCCCCACGATAAGGGAGGTCTATGGCTACACCTTC
CDR3 protein: CASTLKTPTIREVYGYTF

V gene: TRBV4-2
clone size: -
D gene: TRBD2
J gene: TRBJ2-7
CDR3 DNA: TGTGCCAGCAGCCAAGCTAGCGGGAACTACGGGCAGTACTTC
CDR3 protein: CASSQASGNYGQYF